This T cell receptor (beta chain) was identified in a study of blood T cell repertoires in COVID-19. Looking at the study overall: Donors in the United States, Italy and Spain gave samples during acute or convalescent COVID-19. PBMCs, B-cell-depleted T cells, or T cells were the source of the cDNA or gDNA that made up the material.

The CDR3 is 14 residues long. Germline CDR1 reads SGHDT; CDR2 reads YYEEEE. The V end lost 4 bases, the J end lost 3 bases, and 12 bases lay between the germline ends. In the original analysis: Amplification of reference gene primers was used by the study to estimate nucleated cell counts. The protocol was immunoSEQ multiplex PCR, while the TCRdb copy is restricted to in-frame clones and leaves out a portion. The V and J calls and clone size were taken over from that table, and D and trimming were inferred from the DNA. The sample shows 25,000 to 35,000 clones, about four fifths of them seen only once.

Sample: peripheral blood. The chain uses TRBV5-6 and TRBJ2-3; TRBD1 is a possible D gene (5 bases). This receptor was taken from an elderly woman with acute or convalescent COVID-19. The CDR3 sequence is CASSETGMTDTQYF. CDR3 coding DNA: TGTGCCAGCAGCGAAACAGGTATGACAGATACGCAGTATTTT.